This T cell receptor (beta chain) stems from a study of CD8 T cells in Susac syndrome. V was cut by 0 bases and J by 5 bases, with 14 bases left in between. Germline CDR1 reads SGHTA; CDR2 reads FQGNSA. The CDR3 consists of 16 residues. RNA amounts of about 0.5 to 1 ug underwent reverse transcription with random hexamers. The method of amplification for TCR beta CDR3 was immunoSEQ multiplex PCR, covering 54 Vbeta and 13 Jbeta. Each CDR3 protein gets one entry after TCRdb re-called the immunoSEQ multiplex PCR reads with MiXCR. The sample contains approximately 170,000 distinct CDR3 sequences, around 92% of which appear only once. CD8+ and CD4+ T cells circulating in blood were sequenced for TCR beta. Controls were age- and sex-matched healthy donors. Bulk CD8+ and CD4+ cells came from magnetic negative isolation; CD8+ TEMRA by FACS.

The source of this sequence is a human donor in good health. The sample comprised CD4+ T cells from PBMCs. This sequence joins TRBV7-2 and TRBJ2-1; D is possibly TRBD2 (5 bases). The CDR3 is CASSLASGLGNNEQFF. The DNA for the CDR3 is TGTGCCAGCAGCTTAGCATCCGGACTCGGAAACAATGAGCAGTTCTTC.